This entry lists 22 T cell receptor beta chains sequenced from one sample in a study of blood T cell repertoires in COVID-19. Generated by immunoSEQ multiplex PCR, the TCRdb table keeps only in-frame clones and is missing some. The sample has more than 300,000 clones, roughly 80% seen once; the top ten hold 5% to 5.5%. The sequenced material came from PBMCs or T cells enriched from blood (not recorded which). The receptors originated from a woman aged 45-60 years who had recovered from COVID-19.

V and J are TRBV5-1 and TRBJ2-7; 10 bases line up with TRBD1. The CDR3 extends over 15 amino acids. With V trimmed by 4 bases and J by 3 bases, 7 bases remained unmatched. Germline V gives CDR1 SGHRS, CDR2 YFSETQ. The CDR3 sequence: CASSTAGTGDYEQYF. CDR3 nucleotide sequence: TGCGCCAGCAGCACTGCCGGGACAGGGGACTACGAGCAGTACTTC.

The rearrangement joins TRBV30 to TRBJ1-3; TRBD1 is a possible D gene (5 bases). The germline gives CDR1 GTSNPN, CDR2 SVGIG (reference sequence). The CDR3 spans 13 residues. Trimming removed 3 bases at V and 1 base at J, with 7 bases between. In DNA form, the CDR3 reads TGTGCCTGGAGACAGGTTTCTGGAAACACCATATATTTT. It codes for CAWRQVSGNTIYF.

The rearrangement uses TRBV7-9 and TRBJ1-2, with 11 bases identical to TRBD1. CDR1 and CDR2 from the germline V gene are SEHNR and FQNEAQ (reference sequence). V lost 5 bases to trimming and J lost 4 bases; unmatched junction nucleotides: 9. This CDR3 contains 16 residues. CDR3 protein: CASSTGTGGSGYGYTF. CDR3 sequence (DNA): TGTGCCAGCAGCACCGGGACAGGGGGTTCGGGCTATGGCTACACCTTC.

This chain uses TRBV11-3 with TRBJ1-4, with 8 bases matching TRBD1. Germline V gives CDR1 SGHNT, CDR2 YENEEA. The CDR3 length is 15 residues. V was clipped by 5 bases and J by 8 bases; unmatched bases: 10. The CDR3 DNA follows: TGTGCCAGCAGCCCTCACGACAGGGGTGGGGAAAAACTGTTTTTT. Protein sequence: CASSPHDRGGEKLFF.

This clone showed up just once. This rearrangement joins TRBV27 to TRBJ1-5, with D perhaps TRBD1 (5 bases). Trimming cost V 2 bases and J 0 bases, with 11 bases left between them. The CDR3 extends over 16 amino acids. Looked up from germline, CDR1 is MNHEY and CDR2 is SMNVEV (reference sequence). CDR3 sequence (DNA): TGTGCCAGCAGTTTAAAGGGCAGGGATAGCAATCAGCCCCAGCATTTT. It specifies CASSLKGRDSNQPQHF.

CDR3 sequence: CASSPDDRYEQYF. As DNA, the CDR3 is TGTGCCAGTAGTCCAGACGACAGGTACGAGCAGTACTTC. The chain has TRBV19 and TRBJ2-7; D might be TRBD1 (6 bases). CDR3 length equals 13 residues. The V end lost 5 bases, the J end lost 4 bases, and 12 bases lay between the germline ends. The V gene's germline CDR1 is LNHDA and CDR2 SQIVND (reference sequence).

A single count supports this clone. This chain uses TRBV7-9 with TRBJ2-1, with 12 bases that match TRBD2. The CDR3 loop spans 15 amino acids. Per the germline V gene, CDR1 is SEHNR and CDR2 is FQNEAQ (reference sequence). V was pared by 3 bases and J by 6 bases, with 3 bases of the junction left unmatched. This chain's CDR3 is CASSFGTSGFNEQFF. CDR3 in DNA: TGTGCCAGCAGCTTCGGGACTAGCGGGTTCAATGAGCAGTTCTTC.

Notes on this clone: The junction shows a germline mismatch at one end, possibly a read error. This sequence joins TRBV9 and TRBJ1-4, with D possibly TRBD1 on 6 matching bases. The CDR3 consists of 16 residues. CDR1 is SGDLS, CDR2 YYNGEE, per germline. CDR3 in amino acids: CASSLGHLATSEKLFF. Here the CDR3 DNA reads TGTGCCAGCAGCCTGGGACACCTTGCAACTAGTGAAAAACTGTTTTTT. The full variable domain, rest sourced from reference TRBV9 and TRBJ1-4, is DSGVTQTPKHLITATGQRVTLRCSPRSGDLSVYWYQQSLDQGLQFLIQYYNGEERAKGNILERFSAQQFPDLHSELNLSSLELGDSALYFCASSLGHLATSEKLFFGSGTQLSVL.

The rearrangement uses TRBV19 and TRBJ1-6; D is ambiguous. Germline assignment: CDR1 LNHDA and CDR2 SQIVND (reference sequence). V was shortened by 0 bases and J by 13 bases, with 13 bases between the two germline ends. There are 14 residues in the CDR3. CDR3 sequence reads: CASSIDLQQIPLHF. CDR3 nucleotides: TGTGCCAGTAGTATAGATTTACAGCAGATTCCCCTCCACTTT.

This rearrangement joins TRBV5-1 to TRBJ2-2, with 7 bases that match TRBD1. Germline lookup yields CDR1 SGHRS and CDR2 YFSETQ. The V and J ends lost 7 bases and 4 bases, in that order; junction bases with no gene match: 16. The CDR3 sequence is 17 residues long. For the CDR3, the DNA is TGCGCCAGCGCCAGACAGGGATCTCGTGTTGGCACCGGGGAGCTGTTTTTT. Protein sequence: CASARQGSRVGTGELFF.

The V and J genes are TRBV5-5 and TRBJ1-5; D not resolved. V lost 0 bases, J lost 8 bases, and 9 bases lay in between. The germline V gene encodes CDR1 SGHKS and CDR2 YYEKEE (reference sequence). This CDR3 region has 13 residues. DNA of the CDR3: TGTGCCAGCAGCTTGGGCCAGTTTGAGCCCCAGCATTTT. As protein: CASSLGQFEPQHF.

The chain has TRBV18 and TRBJ1-5, with 9 bases identical to TRBD1. CDR1 KGHSH and CDR2 LQKENI come from the germline V gene. The CDR3 has 14 amino acids. Trimming at V came to 6 bases and at J to 1 base, leaving 1 base not matched to a gene. The CDR3 here is CASSGTGSNQPQHF. The CDR3 DNA is TGTGCCAGCTCCGGGACAGGGAGCAATCAGCCCCAGCATTTT.

The chain joins TRBV18 to TRBJ2-7, with D possibly matching TRBD2 (6 bases). The germline gives CDR1 KGHSH, CDR2 LQKENI. V was pared by 1 base and J by 0 bases, with 10 bases between. The CDR3 is made up of 15 amino acids. CDR3 nucleotides: TGTGCCAGCTCACCACAGGAGGGCAGCTCCTACGAGCAGTACTTC. Its protein is CASSPQEGSSYEQYF.

J is TRBJ2-5 and V is TRBV2, with TRBD1 identical over 12 bases. CDR3 length: 15 amino acids. Germline V CDR1 and CDR2: SNHLY, FYNNEI. J gave up 5 bases and V 8 bases, and 9 bases lay outside the gene matches. CDR3 sequence (DNA): TGTGCCAGCCGTGCCGGGACAGGGGGCTTGGAGACCCAGTACTTC. This encodes CASRAGTGGLETQYF.

V gene TRBV5-1 combines with J gene TRBJ1-6; D might be TRBD1 (5 bases). Germline CDR1 reads SGHRS; CDR2 reads YFSETQ. The CDR3 contains 15 residues. The germline V and J ends were trimmed by 4 bases and 10 bases, with 18 bases remaining between them. CDR3 DNA: TGCGCCAGCAGCGTTGGAAAAGGGGCCGGCTCACCCCTCCACTTT. As protein: CASSVGKGAGSPLHF.

This clone was detected only once. The V call is TRBV10-3, the J call TRBJ1-2, with TRBD1 identical over 9 bases. Germline V gene data show CDR1 as ENHRY and CDR2 as SYGVKD. With 5 bases clipped from V and 0 bases from J, the junction kept 13 bases outside the gene matches. This CDR3 contains 18 residues. The CDR3 protein is CAISKGQGLESSNYGYTF. The CDR3 DNA reads TGTGCCATCAGTAAGGGACAGGGACTCGAATCATCTAACTATGGCTACACCTTC.

The chain has TRBV27 and TRBJ2-1, with TRBD2 matching over 11 bases. Looked up from germline, CDR1 is MNHEY and CDR2 is SMNVEV (reference sequence). Unmatched junction bases numbered 6, after V lost 6 bases and J lost 5 bases. The CDR3 has 15 residues. This chain's CDR3 is CASRLGTSGNNEQFF. CDR3 sequence (DNA): TGTGCCAGCAGATTAGGGACTAGCGGCAACAATGAGCAGTTCTTC.

The J gene is TRBJ2-2, the V gene TRBV7-2, with D maybe TRBD2 (7 bases). Germline-derived CDR1 and CDR2 are SGHTA and FQGNSA. Trimming stripped 4 bases from V and 6 bases from J, with 15 bases between. There are 15 residues in the CDR3. The CDR3 DNA reads as TGTGCCAGCAGCTCGTGGGGGGGGGCGCCCGGGGAGCTGTTTTTT. It yields the protein CASSSWGGAPGELFF.

This chain joins TRBV19 and TRBJ1-2; weak D call: TRBD1 (6 bases). V lost 2 bases to trimming and J lost 4 bases, with 14 bases between them. CDR1 and CDR2 (germline): LNHDA, SQIVND (reference sequence). CDR3 length: 15 residues. CDR3 sequence: CASSISGDFVYGYTF. The CDR3 DNA reads as TGTGCCAGTAGTATATCAGGGGATTTTGTCTATGGCTACACCTTC.

This chain connects TRBV9 to TRBJ1-2; 8 bases map to TRBD1. The CDR3 consists of 16 residues. V lost 3 bases, J lost 6 bases, and 13 bases stayed unmatched. Germline CDR1 SGDLS, CDR2 YYNGEE. The CDR3 nucleotides are TGTGCCAGCAGCGACCGAGTTATAACAGGGGGAGATGGCTACACCTTC. Translated, it gives CASSDRVITGGDGYTF. Complete variable domain (other parts from reference TRBV9 and TRBJ1-2): DSGVTQTPKHLITATGQRVTLRCSPRSGDLSVYWYQQSLDQGLQFLIQYYNGEERAKGNILERFSAQQFPDLHSELNLSSLELGDSALYFCASSDRVITGGDGYTFGSGTRLTVV.

The chain couples TRBV7-9 to TRBJ1-1, with TRBD1 matching 9 bases. CDR3 length equals 15 residues. The V gene end was trimmed by 1 base and the J gene end by 10 bases; junction bases not matched to a gene: 10. Germline CDR1 and CDR2: SEHNR and FQNEAQ (reference sequence). DNA of the CDR3: TGTGCCAGCAGCTTAGGGGACAGGGTGAGGAGGGGAGCTTTCTTT. Amino acids: CASSLGDRVRRGAFF.

V and J are TRBV7-2 and TRBJ2-1; maybe TRBD1 (6 bases). The CDR3 has 15 amino acids. Germline V lookup: CDR1 SGHTA, CDR2 FQGNSA. The V end lost 5 bases, the J end lost 0 bases, and 11 bases lay between the germline ends. This CDR3 reads CASSAGGSSYNEQFF. CDR3 in DNA: TGTGCCAGCAGCGCTGGGGGCAGCTCCTACAATGAGCAGTTCTTC.